The clone carrying this T cell receptor (beta chain) was picked up one time. Its antigen is still unknown. At the DNA level, this CDR3 is encoded by other sequences in the same sample as well. These data belong to a study of cytomegalovirus exposure and HLA in healthy donors. Study observations and caveats: In vitro confirmation showed a few CMV-associated chains to be CMV antigen specific. The study flagged roughly 150 TCR beta chains as cytomegalovirus-associated. The majority of TCR sequences were rare, yet some public TCRs appeared in many donors.

This table comes from immunoSEQ multiplex PCR, and its TCRdb copy is limited to in-frame clones, with some not included. The repertoire consists of 200,000 to 250,000 clones, with approximately 88% occurring once and the leading ten covering around an eighth. This sequence originates from a woman in her twenties or thirties in good health and CMV-seropositive. The sequenced sample was PBMCs.

CDR3 DNA: TGTGCCAGCAGGGACAGGGCTTACGAGCAGTACTTC. This translates into CASRDRAYEQYF. The chain employs TRBV6-5 and TRBJ2-7; 8 positions match TRBD1. There are 12 residues in the CDR3. With V trimmed by 6 bases and J by 4 bases, 2 bases remained unmatched. Germline V gene lookup returns CDR1 MNHEY and CDR2 SVGAGI.